Listed below are T cell receptor beta chains from one sample, sequenced in a study of blood T cell repertoires in COVID-19. The method was immunoSEQ multiplex PCR; TCRdb's version includes in-frame clones alone and lacks a portion of them. This sample has about 180,000 clones, with roughly four fifths found just once. Sequenced input: peripheral blood. The origin of the receptors is a human donor in a cohort sampled during active COVID-19. Each CDR3 is given with its conserved first and last residue. D genes are given only for firm matches. The size of a clone is reported for some rows only, either as once, few or many, or as a class for expanded clones.

J gene: TRBJ1-1; clone size: .; V gene: TRBV4-2; D gene: TRBD1; CDR3 DNA: TGTGCCAGCAGCCAAGAGGGGACAGGTTTGAACACTGAAGCTTTCTTT; CDR3 protein: CASSQEGTGLNTEAFF
J gene: TRBJ1-6; clone size: .; V gene: TRBV27; D gene: .; CDR3 DNA: TGTGCCAGCAGTTCGACATTGAGCTCCTATAATTCACCCCTCCACTTT; CDR3 protein: CASSSTLSSYNSPLHF
J gene: TRBJ2-1; clone size: once; V gene: TRBV7-2; D gene: .; CDR3 DNA: TGTGCCAGCAGCCTTTCCGCGGGGATCCGTATCGATGAGCAGTTCTTC; CDR3 protein: CASSLSAGIRIDEQFF
J gene: TRBJ2-6; clone size: .; V gene: TRBV30; D gene: .; CDR3 DNA: TGTGCCTGGAATAATGGGGCCAACGTCCTGACTTTC; CDR3 protein: CAWNNGANVLTF
J gene: TRBJ1-5; clone size: .; V gene: TRBV2; D gene: .; CDR3 DNA: TGTGCCAGCAGTGATGGGGGGAGGGGGCCCCAGCATTTT; CDR3 protein: CASSDGGRGPQHF
J gene: TRBJ1-4; clone size: .; V gene: TRBV21-1; D gene: .; CDR3 DNA: TGTGCCAGCAGCAAACCTGACCGAGGGAGGGGCGAAAAACTGTTTTTT; CDR3 protein: CASSKPDRGRGEKLFF
J gene: TRBJ2-1; clone size: .; V gene: TRBV9; D gene: .; CDR3 DNA: TGTGCCAGCAGCGCGGGGGTAATCTCCTATGAGCAGTTCTTC; CDR3 protein: CASSAGVISYEQFF
J gene: TRBJ1-2; clone size: once; V gene: TRBV5-1; D gene: TRBD1; CDR3 DNA: TGCGCCAGCAGCTTGGGAACAGGGGTCGGTGGCTACACCTTC; CDR3 protein: CASSLGTGVGGYTF
J gene: TRBJ1-6; clone size: .; V gene: TRBV30; D gene: TRBD1; CDR3 DNA: TGTGCCTGGACCCGCACCGGGACAGGGGGTTCACCCCTCCACTTT; CDR3 protein: CAWTRTGTGGSPLHF
J gene: TRBJ1-1; clone size: .; V gene: TRBV5-4; D gene: .; CDR3 DNA: TGTGCCAGCAGACTTGCCCCGAACACTGAAGCTTTCTTT; CDR3 protein: CASRLAPNTEAFF
J gene: TRBJ1-1; clone size: .; V gene: TRBV10-3; D gene: TRBD1; CDR3 DNA: TGTGCCATCAGTGATCGTGGGACAGGGTGGGACACTGAAGCTTTCTTT; CDR3 protein: CAISDRGTGWDTEAFF
J gene: TRBJ1-1; clone size: .; V gene: TRBV6-5; D gene: .; CDR3 DNA: TGTGCCAGCAGTTACTCGATGACCGGCAGGACTGAAGCTTTCTTT; CDR3 protein: CASSYSMTGRTEAFF
J gene: TRBJ1-3; clone size: .; V gene: TRBV19; D gene: .; CDR3 DNA: TGTGCCAGTAGTCCCCAGGGCCACGACTCTGGAAACACCATATATTTT; CDR3 protein: CASSPQGHDSGNTIYF
J gene: TRBJ1-2; clone size: few; V gene: TRBV5-4; D gene: TRBD1; CDR3 DNA: TGTGCCAGCAGCCCTGGGGCAGGGGGAGAGAATGGCTACACCTTC; CDR3 protein: CASSPGAGGENGYTF
J gene: TRBJ2-7; clone size: .; V gene: TRBV7-9; D gene: TRBD2; CDR3 DNA: TGTGCCAGCAGCCCCGATCAGCGGGGGAGACGCTCCTACGAGCAGTACTTC; CDR3 protein: CASSPDQRGRRSYEQYF
J gene: TRBJ1-5; clone size: .; V gene: TRBV9; D gene: TRBD1; CDR3 DNA: TGTGCCAGCAGCCTAGCAGGACAGGGCAATCAGCCCCAGCATTTT; CDR3 protein: CASSLAGQGNQPQHF
J gene: TRBJ2-5; clone size: .; V gene: TRBV27; D gene: .; CDR3 DNA: TGTGCCAGCAGTTTATACTTTACCGGAGAGACCCAGTACTTC; CDR3 protein: CASSLYFTGETQYF
J gene: TRBJ1-2; clone size: .; V gene: TRBV5-1; D gene: TRBD1; CDR3 DNA: TGCGCCAGCCAACGGGGGACAGGGAGGGGCTACACCTTC; CDR3 protein: CASQRGTGRGYTF
J gene: TRBJ2-5; clone size: .; V gene: TRBV9; D gene: .; CDR3 DNA: TGTGCCAGCAGCCAAGGAGACAGTCAGGAGACCCAGTACTTC; CDR3 protein: CASSQGDSQETQYF
J gene: TRBJ2-2; clone size: .; V gene: TRBV5-6; D gene: .; CDR3 DNA: TGTGCCAGCAGCGGAGGGGGCAACCCTAACACCGGGGAGCTGTTTTTT; CDR3 protein: CASSGGGNPNTGELFF
J gene: TRBJ1-2; clone size: .; V gene: TRBV19; D gene: TRBD1; CDR3 DNA: TGTGCCAGTAGTAGACAGGGCAAGACTGGCGGCTACACCTTC; CDR3 protein: CASSRQGKTGGYTF
J gene: TRBJ2-1; clone size: few; V gene: TRBV11-2; D gene: TRBD1; CDR3 DNA: TGTGCCAGCAGCTCTGGCCCGACAGGGGGTTACAATGAGCAGTTCTTC; CDR3 protein: CASSSGPTGGYNEQFF
J gene: TRBJ2-1; clone size: .; V gene: TRBV7-9; D gene: .; CDR3 DNA: TGTGCCAGCAGCTTTACCATGGACAGCAATGAGCAGTTCTTC; CDR3 protein: CASSFTMDSNEQFF
J gene: TRBJ1-6; clone size: few; V gene: TRBV19; D gene: .; CDR3 DNA: TGTGCCAGTACCCTGGTTGGAGGGTCCAATTCACCCCTCCACTTT; CDR3 protein: CASTLVGGSNSPLHF
J gene: TRBJ1-6; clone size: .; V gene: TRBV19; D gene: TRBD1; CDR3 DNA: TGTGCCAGTAGTACCGGGACAGGCTATAATTCACCCCTCCACTTT; CDR3 protein: CASSTGTGYNSPLHF
J gene: TRBJ2-3; clone size: .; V gene: TRBV7-3; D gene: .; CDR3 DNA: TGTGCCAGCAGCTTAGGGCCAGGCACAGATACGCAGTATTTT; CDR3 protein: CASSLGPGTDTQYF
J gene: TRBJ2-5; clone size: .; V gene: TRBV5-1; D gene: .; CDR3 DNA: TGCGCCAGCAGCTTGGGGTCAGAAGAGACCCAGTACTTC; CDR3 protein: CASSLGSEETQYF
J gene: TRBJ1-2; clone size: .; V gene: TRBV3-1/TRBV3-2; D gene: TRBD1; CDR3 DNA: TGTGCCAGCAGCCAAGATTTTACAGGGGTACGGGAAGATGGCTACACCTTC; CDR3 protein: CASSQDFTGVREDGYTF
J gene: TRBJ2-7; clone size: .; V gene: TRBV6-5; D gene: TRBD2; CDR3 DNA: TGTGCCAGCAGTACTAGCGGGGGTCCCTACGAGCAGTACTTC; CDR3 protein: CASSTSGGPYEQYF
J gene: TRBJ2-2; clone size: .; V gene: TRBV11-3; D gene: .; CDR3 DNA: TGTGCCAGCAGCTTAGTAACGGGCGGGGAGCTGTTTTTT; CDR3 protein: CASSLVTGGELFF
J gene: TRBJ2-3; clone size: .; V gene: TRBV2; D gene: .; CDR3 DNA: TGTGCCAGCAGTGAAGCTGGACTAACCACAGATACGCAGTATTTT; CDR3 protein: CASSEAGLTTDTQYF
J gene: TRBJ2-3; clone size: .; V gene: TRBV7-3; D gene: TRBD2; CDR3 DNA: TGTGCCAGCAGCCCGGGACTAGCGATTCCTAGCACAGATACGCAGTATTTT; CDR3 protein: CASSPGLAIPSTDTQYF
J gene: TRBJ1-4; clone size: .; V gene: TRBV4-1; D gene: .; CDR3 DNA: TGCGCCAGCAGCCAAGTGCTTAGGAGGGCTAGGAAGGAAAAACTGTTTTTT; CDR3 protein: CASSQVLRRARKEKLFF
J gene: TRBJ2-7; clone size: .; V gene: TRBV7-2; D gene: .; CDR3 DNA: TGTGCCAGCAGCCCCCCTCGTGGATCGGGGGTGTACGAGCAGTACTTC; CDR3 protein: CASSPPRGSGVYEQYF
J gene: TRBJ2-7; clone size: .; V gene: TRBV4-1; D gene: TRBD1; CDR3 DNA: TGCGCCAGCAGCCAAGATTGGGACAGGGGTGAGGCCTACGAGCAGTACTTC; CDR3 protein: CASSQDWDRGEAYEQYF
J gene: TRBJ1-1; clone size: .; V gene: TRBV18; D gene: .; CDR3 DNA: TGTGCCAGCTCACCACCGGGGCGGACGAACACTGAAGCTTTCTTT; CDR3 protein: CASSPPGRTNTEAFF
J gene: TRBJ2-1; clone size: .; V gene: TRBV19; D gene: .; CDR3 DNA: TGTGCCAGTTCCCCCTCACCCGGGGGTGAGCAGTTCTTC; CDR3 protein: CASSPSPGGEQFF
J gene: TRBJ1-4; clone size: few; V gene: TRBV2; D gene: .; CDR3 DNA: TGTGCCAGCAGAGCCTGGGAAAAACTGTTTTTT; CDR3 protein: CASRAWEKLFF
J gene: TRBJ2-7; clone size: .; V gene: TRBV3-1/TRBV3-2; D gene: .; CDR3 DNA: TGTGCCAGCAGCCAAGGTCGCTACGAGCAGTACTTC; CDR3 protein: CASSQGRYEQYF
J gene: TRBJ2-7; clone size: .; V gene: TRBV6-6; D gene: .; CDR3 DNA: TGTGCCAGCAGTTACTCCGGTGAGGTAGACCCCTACGAGCAGTACTTC; CDR3 protein: CASSYSGEVDPYEQYF
J gene: TRBJ2-7; clone size: .; V gene: TRBV7-8; D gene: TRBD1; CDR3 DNA: TGTGCCAGCAGCCAACGGACAGGGCGCGAGCAGTACTTC; CDR3 protein: CASSQRTGREQYF
J gene: TRBJ2-3; clone size: few; V gene: TRBV5-5; D gene: .; CDR3 DNA: TGTGCCAGCAGCTTTAATAGGCAGGGCACAGATACGCAGTATTTT; CDR3 protein: CASSFNRQGTDTQYF
J gene: TRBJ1-1; clone size: .; V gene: TRBV10-1; D gene: .; CDR3 DNA: TGCGCCAGCAGTGAAGGAGGGAACACTGAAGCTTTCTTT; CDR3 protein: CASSEGGNTEAFF
J gene: TRBJ2-1; clone size: .; V gene: TRBV4-2; D gene: .; CDR3 DNA: TGTGCCAGCAGCGGTAGCCACGTGCGGGGCCCGTTCTTC; CDR3 protein: CASSGSHVRGPFF
J gene: TRBJ2-2; clone size: .; V gene: TRBV6-6; D gene: .; CDR3 DNA: TGTGCCAGCAGTCTTGAACTTAACATCGGAGGGAACACCGGGGAGCTGTTTTTT; CDR3 protein: CASSLELNIGGNTGELFF
J gene: TRBJ2-7; clone size: .; V gene: TRBV7-8; D gene: TRBD1; CDR3 DNA: TGTGCCAGCAGCCAACCGGGACAGGTCTACGAGCAGTACTTC; CDR3 protein: CASSQPGQVYEQYF
J gene: TRBJ2-2; clone size: .; V gene: TRBV7-2; D gene: TRBD1; CDR3 DNA: TGTGCCAGCAGCCACAGGGGAACCGGGGAGCTGTTTTTT; CDR3 protein: CASSHRGTGELFF
J gene: TRBJ2-2; clone size: .; V gene: TRBV7-9; D gene: .; CDR3 DNA: TGTGCCAGCCAAGCCCCGGAGCCCGGGGAGCTGTTTTTT; CDR3 protein: CASQAPEPGELFF
J gene: TRBJ1-1; clone size: .; V gene: TRBV6-1; D gene: .; CDR3 DNA: TGTGCCAGCAGTGAGAGAGGGTCGGTAACGGGGGAAGCTTTCTTT; CDR3 protein: CASSERGSVTGEAFF
J gene: TRBJ2-5; clone size: .; V gene: TRBV2; D gene: TRBD2; CDR3 DNA: TGTGCCAGCAGTTCCCCAGGGCGGCGGTCGACTAGCGGGAAAGGGCTCAGAGAGACCCAGTACTTC; CDR3 protein: CASSSPGRRSTSGKGLRETQYF
J gene: TRBJ1-1; clone size: .; V gene: TRBV7-2; D gene: .; CDR3 DNA: TGTGCCAGCAGCTTAACTACGGGGAACACTGAAGCTTTCTTT; CDR3 protein: CASSLTTGNTEAFF
J gene: TRBJ2-1; clone size: .; V gene: TRBV5-1; D gene: TRBD2; CDR3 DNA: TGCGCCAGCAGCTTGCCGGGGGGGCCCGGCAATGAGCAGTTCTTC; CDR3 protein: CASSLPGGPGNEQFF
J gene: TRBJ1-6; clone size: .; V gene: TRBV5-1; D gene: .; CDR3 DNA: TGCGCCAGCAGCTTGGAGGACAGCAATTCACCCCTCCACTTT; CDR3 protein: CASSLEDSNSPLHF
J gene: TRBJ2-6; clone size: .; V gene: TRBV4-2; D gene: .; CDR3 DNA: TGTGCCAGCAGCCAAGAGGAGGAGGGGAGCTCTGGGGCCAACGTCCTGACTTTC; CDR3 protein: CASSQEEEGSSGANVLTF
J gene: TRBJ2-1; clone size: .; V gene: TRBV12-3/TRBV12-4; D gene: .; CDR3 DNA: TGTGCCAGCAGTTTGGAGCGTGAGCAGTTCTTC; CDR3 protein: CASSLEREQFF